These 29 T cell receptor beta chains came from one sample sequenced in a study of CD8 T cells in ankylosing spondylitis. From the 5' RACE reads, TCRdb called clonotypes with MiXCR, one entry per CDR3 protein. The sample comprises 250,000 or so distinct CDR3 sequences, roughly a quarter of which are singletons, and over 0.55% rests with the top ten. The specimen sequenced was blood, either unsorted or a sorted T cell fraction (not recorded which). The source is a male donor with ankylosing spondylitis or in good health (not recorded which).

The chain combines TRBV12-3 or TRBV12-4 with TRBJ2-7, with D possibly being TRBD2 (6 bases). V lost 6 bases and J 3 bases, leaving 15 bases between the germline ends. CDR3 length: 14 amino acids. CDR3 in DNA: TGTGCCAGCAGCCTAGAATTGGGGGGCTACGAGCAGTACTTC. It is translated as CASSLELGGYEQYF.

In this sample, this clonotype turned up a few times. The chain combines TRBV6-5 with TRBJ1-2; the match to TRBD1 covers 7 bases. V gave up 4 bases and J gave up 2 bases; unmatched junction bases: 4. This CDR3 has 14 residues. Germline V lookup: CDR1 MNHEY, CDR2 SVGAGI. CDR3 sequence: CASSWDRSNYGYTF. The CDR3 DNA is TGTGCCAGCAGTTGGGACAGATCAAACTATGGCTACACCTTC.

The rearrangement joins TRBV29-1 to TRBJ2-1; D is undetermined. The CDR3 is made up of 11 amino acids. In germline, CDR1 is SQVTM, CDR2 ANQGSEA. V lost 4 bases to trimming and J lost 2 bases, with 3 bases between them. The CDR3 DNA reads TGCAGCGTTGGGCCCTACAATGAGCAGTTCTTC. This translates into CSVGPYNEQFF.

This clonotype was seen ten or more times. The CDR3 reads CASSLLGAGQNYEQYF. CDR3 nucleotides: TGCGCCAGCAGCTTGCTGGGAGCCGGACAGAACTACGAGCAGTACTTC. The V and J genes are TRBV5-1 and TRBJ2-7; the D gene is possibly TRBD1 (6 bases). V was shortened by 1 base and J by 3 bases, with 17 bases between the two germline ends. Germline CDR1 SGHRS, CDR2 YFSETQ. This CDR3 spans 16 amino acids.

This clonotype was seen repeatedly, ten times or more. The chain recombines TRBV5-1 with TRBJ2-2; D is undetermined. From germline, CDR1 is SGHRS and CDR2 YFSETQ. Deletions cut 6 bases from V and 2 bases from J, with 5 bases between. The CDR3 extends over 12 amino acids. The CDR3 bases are TGCGCCAGCACCATAAACACCGGGGAGCTGTTTTTT. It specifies CASTINTGELFF. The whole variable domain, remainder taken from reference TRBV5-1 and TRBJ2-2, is KAGVTQTPRYLIKTRGQQVTLSCSPISGHRSVSWYQQTPGQGLQFLFEYFSETQRNKGNFPGRFSGRQFSNSRSEMNVSTLELGDSALYLCASTINTGELFFGEGSRLTVL.

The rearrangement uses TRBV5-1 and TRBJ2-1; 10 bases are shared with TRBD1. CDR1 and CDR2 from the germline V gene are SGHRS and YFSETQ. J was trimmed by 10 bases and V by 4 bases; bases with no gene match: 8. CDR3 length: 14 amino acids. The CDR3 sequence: CASSHTGTGDEQFF. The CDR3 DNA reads TGCGCCAGCAGCCATACCGGGACAGGGGACGAGCAGTTCTTC.

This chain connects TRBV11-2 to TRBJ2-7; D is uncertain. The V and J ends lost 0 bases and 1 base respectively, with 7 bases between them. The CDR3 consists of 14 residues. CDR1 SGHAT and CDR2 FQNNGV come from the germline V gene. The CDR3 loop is CASSLDGRSYEQYF. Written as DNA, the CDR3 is TGTGCCAGCAGCTTAGACGGACGGTCCTACGAGCAGTACTTC.

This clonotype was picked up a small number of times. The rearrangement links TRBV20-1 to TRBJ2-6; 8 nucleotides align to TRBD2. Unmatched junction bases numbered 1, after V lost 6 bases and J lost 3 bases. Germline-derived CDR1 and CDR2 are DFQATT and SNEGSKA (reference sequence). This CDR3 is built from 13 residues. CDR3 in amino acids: CSAGGVGANVLTF. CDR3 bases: TGCAGTGCCGGGGGGGTTGGGGCCAACGTCCTGACTTTC.

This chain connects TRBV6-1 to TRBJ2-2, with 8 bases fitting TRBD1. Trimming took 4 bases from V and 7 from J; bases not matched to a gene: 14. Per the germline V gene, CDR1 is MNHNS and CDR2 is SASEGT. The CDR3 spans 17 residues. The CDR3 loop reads CASSVKGSAGGHGELFF. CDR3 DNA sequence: TGTGCCAGCAGTGTAAAGGGTTCGGCAGGGGGCCACGGGGAGCTGTTTTTT.

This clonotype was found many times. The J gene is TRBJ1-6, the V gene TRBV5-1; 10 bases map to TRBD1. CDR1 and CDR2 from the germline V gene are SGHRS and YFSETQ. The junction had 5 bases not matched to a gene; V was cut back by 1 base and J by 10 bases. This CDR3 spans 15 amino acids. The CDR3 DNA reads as TGCGCCAGCAGCTTGATGGGGACAGGGGAATCACCCCTCCACTTT. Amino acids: CASSLMGTGESPLHF.

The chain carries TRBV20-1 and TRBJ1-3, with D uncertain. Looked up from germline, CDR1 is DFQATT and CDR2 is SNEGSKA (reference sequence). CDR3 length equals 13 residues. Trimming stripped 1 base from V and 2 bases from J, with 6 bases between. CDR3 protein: CSARGVTGNTIYF. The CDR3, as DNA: TGCAGTGCTAGAGGGGTTACTGGAAACACCATATATTTT.

The CDR3 reads CASSQEGVSRKDEQFF. CDR3 nucleotide sequence: TGTGCCAGCAGTCAGGAGGGGGTATCGAGAAAGGATGAGCAGTTCTTC. The rearrangement uses TRBV12-3 or TRBV12-4 and TRBJ2-1; D may correspond to TRBD1 or TRBD2 (6 bases each). CDR3 length equals 16 residues. The V end was cut by 5 bases, the J end by 8 bases, with 22 bases between.

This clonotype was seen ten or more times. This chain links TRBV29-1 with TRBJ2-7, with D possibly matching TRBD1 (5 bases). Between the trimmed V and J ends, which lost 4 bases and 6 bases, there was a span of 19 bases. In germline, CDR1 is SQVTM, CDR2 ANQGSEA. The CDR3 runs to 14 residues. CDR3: CSVVYRAGIGEQYF. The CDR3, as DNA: TGCAGCGTTGTTTATCGGGCAGGGATCGGCGAGCAGTACTTC.

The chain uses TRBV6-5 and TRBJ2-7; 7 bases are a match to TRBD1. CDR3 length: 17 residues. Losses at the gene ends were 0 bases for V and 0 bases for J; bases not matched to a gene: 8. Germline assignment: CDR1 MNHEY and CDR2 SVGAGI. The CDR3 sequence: CASSYSLTGQYSYEQYF. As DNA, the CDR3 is TGTGCCAGCAGTTACTCGTTGACAGGGCAGTACTCCTACGAGCAGTACTTC.

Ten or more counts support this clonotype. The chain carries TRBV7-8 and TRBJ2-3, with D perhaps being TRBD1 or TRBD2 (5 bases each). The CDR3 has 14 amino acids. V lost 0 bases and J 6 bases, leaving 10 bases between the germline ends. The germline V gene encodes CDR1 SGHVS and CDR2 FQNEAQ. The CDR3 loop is CASSLATRDDTQYF. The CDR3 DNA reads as TGTGCCAGCAGCTTAGCAACCCGGGACGATACGCAGTATTTT.

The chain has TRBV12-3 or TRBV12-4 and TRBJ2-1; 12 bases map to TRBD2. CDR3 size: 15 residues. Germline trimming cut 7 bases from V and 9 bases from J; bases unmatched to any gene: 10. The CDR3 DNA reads TGTGCCAGCACTGCGGCTAGCGGGGGGGCGATTGAGCAGTTCTTC. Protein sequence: CASTAASGGAIEQFF.

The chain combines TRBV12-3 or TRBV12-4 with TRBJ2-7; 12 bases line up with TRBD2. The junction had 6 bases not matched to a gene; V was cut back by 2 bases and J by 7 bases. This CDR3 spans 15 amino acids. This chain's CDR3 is CASSLFRLAGVEQYF. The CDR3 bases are TGTGCCAGCAGTTTATTCCGACTAGCGGGGGTTGAGCAGTACTTC.

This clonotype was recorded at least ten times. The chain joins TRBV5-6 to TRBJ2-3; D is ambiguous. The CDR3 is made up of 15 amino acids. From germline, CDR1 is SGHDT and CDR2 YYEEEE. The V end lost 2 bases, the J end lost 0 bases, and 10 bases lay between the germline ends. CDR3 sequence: CASSLGRSSTDTQYF. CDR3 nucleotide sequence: TGTGCCAGCAGCTTAGGTCGGTCCAGCACAGATACGCAGTATTTT.

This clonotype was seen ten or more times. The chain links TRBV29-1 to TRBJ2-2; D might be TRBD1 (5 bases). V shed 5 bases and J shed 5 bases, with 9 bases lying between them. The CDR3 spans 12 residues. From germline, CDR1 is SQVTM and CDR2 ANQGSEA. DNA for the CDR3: TGCAGCGTTTCCAGACAGACCGGGGAGCTGTTTTTT. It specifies CSVSRQTGELFF.

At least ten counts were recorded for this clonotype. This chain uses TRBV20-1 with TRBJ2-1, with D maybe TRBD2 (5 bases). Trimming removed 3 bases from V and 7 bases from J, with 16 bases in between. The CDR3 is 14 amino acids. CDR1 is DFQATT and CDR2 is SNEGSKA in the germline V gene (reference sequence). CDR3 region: CSASEGVGMNEQFF. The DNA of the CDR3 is TGCAGTGCTAGTGAGGGCGTGGGTATGAATGAGCAGTTCTTC.

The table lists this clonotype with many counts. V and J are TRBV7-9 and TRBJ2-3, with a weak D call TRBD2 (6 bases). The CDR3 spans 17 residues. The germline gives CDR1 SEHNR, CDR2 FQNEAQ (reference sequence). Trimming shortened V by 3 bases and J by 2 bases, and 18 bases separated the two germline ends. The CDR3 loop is CASSLGEDTQATDTQYF. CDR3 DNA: TGTGCCAGCAGCTTGGGGGAGGACACCCAGGCCACAGATACGCAGTATTTT.

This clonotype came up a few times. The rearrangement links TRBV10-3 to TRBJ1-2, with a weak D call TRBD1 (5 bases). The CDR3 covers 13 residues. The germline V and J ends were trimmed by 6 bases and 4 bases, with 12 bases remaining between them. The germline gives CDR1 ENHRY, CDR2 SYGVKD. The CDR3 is CAISADRPYGYTF. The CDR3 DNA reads TGTGCCATCAGCGCAGACAGACCCTATGGCTACACCTTC.

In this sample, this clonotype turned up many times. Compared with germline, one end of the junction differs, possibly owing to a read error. CDR3 sequence reads: CASSFAATVEVFF. The CDR3 DNA is TGTGCCAGCAGCTTCGCTGCTACGGTTGAAGTTTTCTTT. The genes are TRBV11-2 and TRBJ1-1; D not resolved. From germline, CDR1 is SGHAT and CDR2 FQNNGV. CDR3 length: 13 amino acids.

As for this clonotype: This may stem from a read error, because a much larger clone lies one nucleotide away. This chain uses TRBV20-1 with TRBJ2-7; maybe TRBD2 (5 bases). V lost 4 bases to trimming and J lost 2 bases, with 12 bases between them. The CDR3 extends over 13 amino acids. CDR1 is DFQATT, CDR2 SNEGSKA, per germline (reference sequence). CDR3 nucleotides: TGCAGTGCTATACGGGAAATAACCTACGAGCAGTACTTC. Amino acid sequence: CSAIREITYEQYF.

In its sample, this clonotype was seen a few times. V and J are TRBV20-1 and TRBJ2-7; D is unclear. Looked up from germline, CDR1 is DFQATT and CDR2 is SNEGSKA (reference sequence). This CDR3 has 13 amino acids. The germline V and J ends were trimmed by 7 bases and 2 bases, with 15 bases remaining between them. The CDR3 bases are TGCAGTGTTTGGTCCAGGTATACCTACGAGCAGTACTTC. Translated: CSVWSRYTYEQYF.

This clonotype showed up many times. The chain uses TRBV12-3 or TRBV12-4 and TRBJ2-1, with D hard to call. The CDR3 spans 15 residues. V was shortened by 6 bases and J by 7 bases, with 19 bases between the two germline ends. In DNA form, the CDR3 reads TGTGCCAGCAGCCTCCTTGGTGGTGTGGGTAATGAGCAGTTCTTC. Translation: CASSLLGGVGNEQFF.

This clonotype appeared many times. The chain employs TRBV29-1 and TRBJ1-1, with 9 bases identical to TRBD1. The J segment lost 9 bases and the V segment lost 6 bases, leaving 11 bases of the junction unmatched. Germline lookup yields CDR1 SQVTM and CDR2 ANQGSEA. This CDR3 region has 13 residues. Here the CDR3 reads CSVRDRDPFKAFF. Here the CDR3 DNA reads TGCAGCGTGAGGGACAGGGACCCATTTAAAGCTTTCTTT.

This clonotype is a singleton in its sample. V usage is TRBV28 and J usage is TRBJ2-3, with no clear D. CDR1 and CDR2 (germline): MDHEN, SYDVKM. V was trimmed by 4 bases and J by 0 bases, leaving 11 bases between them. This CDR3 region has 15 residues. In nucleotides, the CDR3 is TGTGCCAGCAGTTCCCCCTCTGTTAGCACAGATACGCAGTATTTT. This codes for CASSSPSVSTDTQYF.

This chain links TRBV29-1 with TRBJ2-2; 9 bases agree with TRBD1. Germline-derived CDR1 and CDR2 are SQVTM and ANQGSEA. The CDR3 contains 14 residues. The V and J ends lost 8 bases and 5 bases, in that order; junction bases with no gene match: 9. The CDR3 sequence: CSTPTGGLTGELFF. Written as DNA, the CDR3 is TGCAGCACGCCGACAGGGGGATTGACCGGGGAGCTGTTTTTT.